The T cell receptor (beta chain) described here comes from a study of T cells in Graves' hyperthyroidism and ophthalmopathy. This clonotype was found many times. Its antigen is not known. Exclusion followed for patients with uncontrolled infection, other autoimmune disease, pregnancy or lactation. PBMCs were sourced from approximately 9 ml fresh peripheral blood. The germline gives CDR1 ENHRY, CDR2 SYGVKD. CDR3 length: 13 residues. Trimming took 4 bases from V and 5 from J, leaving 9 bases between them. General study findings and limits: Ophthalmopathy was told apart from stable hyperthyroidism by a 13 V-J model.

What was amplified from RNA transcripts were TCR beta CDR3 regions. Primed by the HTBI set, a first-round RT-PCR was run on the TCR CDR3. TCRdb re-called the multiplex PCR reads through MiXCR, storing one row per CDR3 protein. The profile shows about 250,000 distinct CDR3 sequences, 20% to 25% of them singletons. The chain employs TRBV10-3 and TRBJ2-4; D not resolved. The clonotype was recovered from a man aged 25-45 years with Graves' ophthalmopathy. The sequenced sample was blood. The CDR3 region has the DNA TGTGCCATCAGTGCCGGGTTGGAAAACATTCAGTACTTC. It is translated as CAISAGLENIQYF.